Here is one T cell receptor (beta chain) with its context. This record comes from a study of cytomegalovirus exposure and HLA in healthy donors. In the study overall: Approximately 85 million unique TCRs from HLA-typed donors were held in an early data release.

V gave up 4 bases and J gave up 3 bases, with 13 bases separating them. Germline lookup yields CDR1 SGHRS and CDR2 YFSETQ. The CDR3 has 14 residues. This PCR relied on a set of 60 Vbeta primers and 13 Jbeta primers. In the authors' methods: As a later analysis found, there were 80 million or so unique TCR beta chains, of which roughly 11 million were shared. Assay used: immunoSEQ multiplex PCR; TCRdb lists only in-frame clones, some missing. That table gives V, J and clone size, and the DNA gave D and trimming. The sample yields 100,000 to 150,000 clones, over 70% seen once. Sequenced sample: PBMCs. The V call is TRBV5-1, the J call TRBJ1-1; weak D call: TRBD1 (6 bases). The TCR originated in a woman in her forties in good health and CMV-seronegative. The CDR3 loop reads CASSRGTADTEAFF. The CDR3 nucleotides are TGCGCCAGCAGCAGGGGGACGGCGGACACTGAAGCTTTCTTT.